A selection of T cell receptor beta chains follows, all from one sample in a study of identical twins. TCRdb independently ran MiXCR on the 5' RACE reads; one entry per CDR3 protein. The repertoire holds over 200,000 distinct CDR3 sequences, with 6.5% as singletons. These same data were also listed under a study on T cells expressing NK-cell markers.

Sequencing was carried out using CD8+ T cells sorted from blood. These TCRs come from a woman younger than 30 in good health. The CDR3 runs from the conserved cysteine through the conserved F or W. The D gene is left open where the match is weak. Clone size is shown for a subset of rows, as once, few, many or a class of expanded clone.

cdr3_aa: CASSQDLRLGGNTEAFF
cdr3_nt: TGCGCCAGCAGCCAAGATCTCCGCTTGGGGGGGAACACTGAAGCTTTCTTT
v_call: TRBV4-1
d_call: -
clone_size: many
j_call: TRBJ1-1

cdr3_aa: CASSFSGTQNTEAFF
cdr3_nt: TGCGCCAGCAGCTTCTCGGGGACCCAGAACACTGAAGCTTTCTTT
v_call: TRBV5-1
d_call: -
clone_size: few
j_call: TRBJ1-1

cdr3_aa: CASRGLQETQYF
cdr3_nt: TGTGCCAGCAGGGGGCTGCAAGAGACCCAGTACTTC
v_call: TRBV12-3/TRBV12-4
d_call: -
clone_size: many
j_call: TRBJ2-5

cdr3_aa: CASRGEVYNEQFF
cdr3_nt: TGTGCCAGCAGGGGGGAGGTCTACAATGAGCAGTTCTTC
v_call: TRBV12-3/TRBV12-4
d_call: -
clone_size: -
j_call: TRBJ2-1

cdr3_aa: CAWSEGVDGYTF
cdr3_nt: TGTGCCTGGAGTGAGGGGGTCGATGGCTACACCTTC
v_call: TRBV30
d_call: -
clone_size: -
j_call: TRBJ1-2

cdr3_aa: CASSPLGGLETQYF
cdr3_nt: TGTGCCAGCAGTCCCCTAGGGGGGCTCGAGACCCAGTACTTC
v_call: TRBV6-1
d_call: -
clone_size: -
j_call: TRBJ2-5

cdr3_aa: CASGRGEGSYNEQFF
cdr3_nt: TGTGCCAGCGGGAGAGGTGAAGGGTCCTACAATGAGCAGTTCTTC
v_call: TRBV4-2
d_call: -
clone_size: -
j_call: TRBJ2-1

cdr3_aa: CASSGLASTGELFF
cdr3_nt: TGTGCCAGCAGCGGCCTAGCGAGCACCGGGGAGCTGTTTTTT
v_call: TRBV7-2
d_call: -
clone_size: few
j_call: TRBJ2-2

cdr3_aa: CSVETSQSQFF
cdr3_nt: TGCAGCGTTGAAACCAGTCAGTCGCAGTTCTTC
v_call: TRBV29-1
d_call: -
clone_size: few
j_call: TRBJ2-1

cdr3_aa: CASSLTETGNNEQFF
cdr3_nt: TGTGCCAGCAGCTTAACCGAGACAGGGAACAATGAGCAGTTCTTC
v_call: TRBV7-6
d_call: TRBD1
clone_size: many
j_call: TRBJ2-1

cdr3_aa: CSARDFGSDSYNEQFF
cdr3_nt: TGCAGTGCTAGAGATTTTGGGTCGGACTCCTACAATGAGCAGTTCTTC
v_call: TRBV20-1
d_call: -
clone_size: -
j_call: TRBJ2-1

cdr3_aa: CASSLQRGRSYNEQFF
cdr3_nt: TGTGCCAGCAGTTTACAGCGAGGGAGGTCCTACAATGAGCAGTTCTTC
v_call: TRBV12-3/TRBV12-4
d_call: -
clone_size: few
j_call: TRBJ2-1

cdr3_aa: CASSFPMLAGVPYNEQFF
cdr3_nt: TGCGCCAGCAGCTTCCCCATGCTAGCGGGAGTGCCCTACAATGAGCAGTTCTTC
v_call: TRBV5-1
d_call: TRBD2
clone_size: many
j_call: TRBJ2-1

cdr3_aa: CASSTPPDETQYF
cdr3_nt: TGTGCCAGCAGTACTCCCCCGGATGAGACCCAGTACTTC
v_call: TRBV27
d_call: -
clone_size: -
j_call: TRBJ2-5

cdr3_aa: CASSQGSFEYTGELFF
cdr3_nt: TGCGCCAGCAGCCAAGGGTCCTTTGAGTACACCGGGGAGCTGTTTTTT
v_call: TRBV4-3
d_call: -
clone_size: many
j_call: TRBJ2-2

cdr3_aa: CASRLTSAYNEQFF
cdr3_nt: TGTGCCAGCAGATTGACTAGCGCCTACAATGAGCAGTTCTTC
v_call: TRBV12-3/TRBV12-4
d_call: TRBD2
clone_size: many
j_call: TRBJ2-1